The rows below give T cell receptor beta chains drawn from one sample of a study of chemoradiotherapy in HPV16-positive cancers. Only in-frame clones appear in the TCRdb table, and some are missing; sequencing was by immunoSEQ multiplex PCR. Among 9,000 to 13,000 clones listed, about 89% were seen once. The sample was blood, taken from a patient who underwent chemoradiotherapy. The receptors derive from a human donor with HPV-associated anogenital cancer. The conserved cysteine and the conserved F or W are not part of the CDR3 here. Clone size is given for some rows only: seen once, a few or many times, or a class if the clone is expanded.

TRBV19,-,TRBJ1-3,ASSIGRGQGNTIY
TRBV5-1,-,-,ASSAAGTQSSYEQY
TRBV5-1,once,TRBJ2-5,ASSLWSRETQY
TRBV18,-,TRBJ2-2,ASSPSAGTGFTGELF
TRBV19,-,TRBJ2-5,ASSTRLANQETQY
TRBV7-2,-,TRBJ1-6,ASSLDSTSSYNSPLH
TRBV7-9,-,TRBJ1-6,ASSLDTAPLLH
TRBV19,-,TRBJ1-1,ASSSRGPGTEAF
TRBV28,once,TRBJ1-1,ASSFPQGHRGEAF
TRBV7-9,-,TRBJ1-2,ASSPSSRDYGYT
TRBV7-2,-,TRBJ1-4,ASSHLISTATNEKLF
TRBV4-1,-,TRBJ1-3,ASSPKGARTLENTIY
TRBV11-2,-,TRBJ1-5,ASSPGGARGNQPQH
TRBV7-9,once,TRBJ1-1,ASSRRQMNTEAF
TRBV11-2,-,TRBJ1-2,ASSFRGGYT
TRBV5-1,-,TRBJ2-2,ASSSLTYNTGELF
TRBV11-2,-,TRBJ2-5,ASSSAPAGGPETQY
TRBV11-3,-,TRBJ2-3,ASSFGGAIGDTQY
TRBV4-1,once,-,ASSHGQVTSSYEQY
TRBV7-3,-,TRBJ2-1,ASSLSGASYNEQF
TRBV9,once,TRBJ2-1,ASSVVPDEQF
TRBV5-8,-,TRBJ1-1,AVVAGFRNVEAF
TRBV2,-,-,ASKYRVNYEQY
TRBV16,-,TRBJ1-2,ASSQWTDISYGYT
TRBV7-2,-,TRBJ1-2,ASSLALPYGYT
TRBV4-1,-,-,ASSQATNSYEQY
TRBV27,-,TRBJ1-6,ASSTHGSPGADSPLH
TRBV7-2,-,TRBJ1-3,ASSPPGAGNTIY
TRBV4-1,once,TRBJ1-6,ASSQWGQGNNSPLH
TRBV4-2,-,TRBJ1-3,ASSQSGSSGNTIY
TRBV19,-,TRBJ1-3,ASSPTGNGNTIY
TRBV5-1,-,TRBJ2-1,ASSLEGGSYNEQF
TRBV7-2,once,TRBJ2-4,ASSLAPSGVAKNIQY
TRBV5-1,-,TRBJ2-3,ASSLFSAGSDTQY
TRBV7-3,-,TRBJ1-2,ASSPNNRGSAYGYT
TRBV14,-,TRBJ2-3,ASSQGTGPTDTQY
TRBV5-1,-,TRBJ1-6,ASSFQEGSPLH
TRBV7-9,-,TRBJ1-5,ASSLGGRSNQPQH
TRBV28,-,TRBJ1-2,ASSINYGYT
TRBV7-3,once,TRBJ2-1,ASSFTSGGYNEQF
TRBV7-2,few,TRBJ2-7,ASSFAVGRGNYEQY
TRBV18,-,TRBJ2-3,ATPFRDTQY
TRBV5-1,-,TRBJ1-4,ASSLTPAGGSALF
TRBV5-1,-,TRBJ2-1,ASSVNGEQF
TRBV6-4,-,TRBJ2-6,ASSDPVLWGSGANVLT
TRBV9,once,TRBJ1-1,ASSVGWGGKNTEAF
TRBV11-2,-,TRBJ2-5,ASTPGLEIGTQY
TRBV19,-,TRBJ1-1,ASSRNRDRTEAF
TRBV2,-,TRBJ2-7,ASLSHYEQY
TRBV7-2,-,TRBJ2-3,ASSFSSLTLDTQY
TRBV9,-,TRBJ2-6,ASRGETFSSGANVLT
TRBV5-1,-,TRBJ2-5,ASSIQETQY
TRBV27,-,TRBJ1-1,ASSFLGASGISTEAF
TRBV2,-,TRBJ1-1,ASIRVNTEAF
TRBV7-8,-,TRBJ1-1,ASSRTTVMNTEAF